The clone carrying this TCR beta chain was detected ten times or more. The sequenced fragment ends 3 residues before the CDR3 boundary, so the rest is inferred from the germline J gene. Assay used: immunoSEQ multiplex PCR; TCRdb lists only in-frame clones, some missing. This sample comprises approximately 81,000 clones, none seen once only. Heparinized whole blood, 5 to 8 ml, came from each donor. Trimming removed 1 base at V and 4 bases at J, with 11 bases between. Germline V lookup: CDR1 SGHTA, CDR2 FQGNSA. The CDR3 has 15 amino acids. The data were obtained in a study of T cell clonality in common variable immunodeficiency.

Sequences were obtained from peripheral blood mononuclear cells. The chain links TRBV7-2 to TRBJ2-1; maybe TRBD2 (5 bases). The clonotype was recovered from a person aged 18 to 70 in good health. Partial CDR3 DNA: TGTGCCAGCAGCTTAGTGGACTCGCTTTACAATGAG. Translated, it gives CASSLVDSLYNE. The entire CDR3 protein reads CASSLVDSLYNEQFF.